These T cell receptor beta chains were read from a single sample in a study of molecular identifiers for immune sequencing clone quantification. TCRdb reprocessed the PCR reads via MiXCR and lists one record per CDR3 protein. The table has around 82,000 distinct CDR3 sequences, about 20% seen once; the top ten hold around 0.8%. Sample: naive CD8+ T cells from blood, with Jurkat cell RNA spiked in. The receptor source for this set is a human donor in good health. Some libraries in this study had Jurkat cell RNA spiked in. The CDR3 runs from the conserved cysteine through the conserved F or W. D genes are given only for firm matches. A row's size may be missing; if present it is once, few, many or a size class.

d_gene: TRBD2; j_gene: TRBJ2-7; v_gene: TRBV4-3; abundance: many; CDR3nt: TGCGCCAGCAGCCAAGAACAATTTCGGCTAGCGGGGGACTACGAGCAGTACTTC; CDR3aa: CASSQEQFRLAGDYEQYF
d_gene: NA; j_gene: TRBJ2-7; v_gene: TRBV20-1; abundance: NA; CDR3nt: TGCAGTGCTAGAGAGGGTCCGAGCTCCTACGAGCAGTACTTC; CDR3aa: CSAREGPSSYEQYF
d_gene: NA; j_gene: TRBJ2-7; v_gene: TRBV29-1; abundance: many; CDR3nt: TGCAGCGTGCGTCACACCGGGGACTACGAGCAGTACTTC; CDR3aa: CSVRHTGDYEQYF
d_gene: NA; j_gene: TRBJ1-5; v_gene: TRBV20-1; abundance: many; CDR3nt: TGCAGTGCTGGTATCCCTGGGAGTAGTCAGCCCCAGCATTTT; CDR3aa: CSAGIPGSSQPQHF
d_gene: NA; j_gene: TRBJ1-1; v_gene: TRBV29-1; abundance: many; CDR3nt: TGCAGCGTTGTGGGGGGGCAAGACACTGAAGCTTTCTTT; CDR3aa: CSVVGGQDTEAFF
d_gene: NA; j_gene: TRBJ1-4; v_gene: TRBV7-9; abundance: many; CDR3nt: TGTGCCAGCAGCTCCCGGACAGTCCGGGAAGAAAAACTGTTTTTT; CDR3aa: CASSSRTVREEKLFF
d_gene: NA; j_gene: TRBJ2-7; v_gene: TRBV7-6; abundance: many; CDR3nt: TGTGCCAGCAGCTTGCGCTTCTCCTACGAGCAGTACTTC; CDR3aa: CASSLRFSYEQYF
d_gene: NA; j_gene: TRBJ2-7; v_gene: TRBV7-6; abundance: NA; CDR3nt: TGTGCCAGCAGCTTAGCTCCTGGAAGCTCCTACGAACAGTACTTC; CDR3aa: CASSLAPGSSYEQYF
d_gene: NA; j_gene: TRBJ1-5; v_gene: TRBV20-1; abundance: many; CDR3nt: TGCAGTGCCCAGCAGGGGAGTGGCAATCAGCCCCAGCATTTT; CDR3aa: CSAQQGSGNQPQHF
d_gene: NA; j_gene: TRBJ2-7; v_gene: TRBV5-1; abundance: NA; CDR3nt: TGCGCCAGCAGCTTGGAATCGGGCTGGGCAGGCGAGCAGTACTTC; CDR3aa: CASSLESGWAGEQYF
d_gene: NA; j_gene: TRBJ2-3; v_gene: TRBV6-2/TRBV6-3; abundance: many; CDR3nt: TGTGCCAGCAGTTACGCAGCAGAAGCGGAGTCCCACACAGATACGCAGTATTTT; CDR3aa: CASSYAAEAESHTDTQYF
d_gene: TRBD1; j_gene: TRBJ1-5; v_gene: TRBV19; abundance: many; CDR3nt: TGTGCCAGTAGTATTAGTAGCAGGGGGCCCCAGCCCCAGCATTTT; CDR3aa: CASSISSRGPQPQHF
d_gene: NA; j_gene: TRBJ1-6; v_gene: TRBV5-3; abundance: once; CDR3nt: TGTGCCAGCAGCTTGGCGGGGGCCGCCTATAGTTCACCCCTCCACTTT; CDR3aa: CASSLAGAAYSSPLHF
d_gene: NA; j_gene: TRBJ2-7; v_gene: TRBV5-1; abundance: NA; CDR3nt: TGCGCCAGCAGCTTAGCCTGGTGCTACGAGCAGTACTTC; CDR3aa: CASSLAWCYEQYF
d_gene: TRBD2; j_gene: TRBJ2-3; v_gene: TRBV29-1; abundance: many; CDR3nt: TGCAGCGTTGTGGGGACTAGCGGGAGGGCCGCAGATACGCAGTATTTT; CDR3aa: CSVVGTSGRAADTQYF
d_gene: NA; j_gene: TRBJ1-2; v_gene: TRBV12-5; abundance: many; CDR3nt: TGTGCTAGTGGTAGGGTTCATGGCTACACCTTC; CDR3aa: CASGRVHGYTF
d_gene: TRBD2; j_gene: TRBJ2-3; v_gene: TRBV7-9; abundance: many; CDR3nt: TGTGCCAGCAGCTTAGAGGGGCTAGCGGATAGCACAGATACGCAGTATTTT; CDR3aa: CASSLEGLADSTDTQYF
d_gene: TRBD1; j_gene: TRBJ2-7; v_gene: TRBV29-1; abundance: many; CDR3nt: TGCAGCGTCCTCGACAGGGGCGATTACTACGAGCAGTACTTC; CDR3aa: CSVLDRGDYYEQYF
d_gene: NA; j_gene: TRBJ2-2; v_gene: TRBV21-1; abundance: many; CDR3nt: TGTGCCAGCAGCAAATTGGGGACAGGCCCCGAGGGCGCCGGGGAGCTGTTTTTT; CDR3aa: CASSKLGTGPEGAGELFF
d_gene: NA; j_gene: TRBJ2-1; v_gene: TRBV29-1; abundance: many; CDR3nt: TGCAGCGTTGTTCGAATAAAGGTGGTCAATGAGCAGTTCTTC; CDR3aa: CSVVRIKVVNEQFF
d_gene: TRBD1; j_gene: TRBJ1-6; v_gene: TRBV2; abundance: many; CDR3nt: TGTGCCAGCAGGGACAGGGGGACCGAGCTCCACTTT; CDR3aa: CASRDRGTELHF
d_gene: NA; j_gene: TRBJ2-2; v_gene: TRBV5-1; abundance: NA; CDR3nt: TGCGCCAGCAGCGCCTGGGACTCGGCGAACACCGGGGAGCTGTTTTTT; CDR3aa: CASSAWDSANTGELFF
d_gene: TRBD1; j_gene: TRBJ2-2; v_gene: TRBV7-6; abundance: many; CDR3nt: TGTGCCAGCAGCCCAACCCTCAGGGGGCGAGGTGGCGGGGAGCTGTTTTTT; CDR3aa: CASSPTLRGRGGGELFF
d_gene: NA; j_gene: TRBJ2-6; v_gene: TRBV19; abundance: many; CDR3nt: TGTGCCAGTACCCCTGAGTCCTCTGGGGCCAACGTCCTGACTTTC; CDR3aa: CASTPESSGANVLTF
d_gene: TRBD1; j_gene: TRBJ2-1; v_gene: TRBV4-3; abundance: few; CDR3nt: TGCGCCAGCTCCATAGACAGGGTCTCCTACAATGAGCAGTTCTTC; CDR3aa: CASSIDRVSYNEQFF
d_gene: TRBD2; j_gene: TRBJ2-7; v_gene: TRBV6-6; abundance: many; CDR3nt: TGTGCCAGCAGTTCCCTCAGACTAGCGGGATCCTACGAGCAGTACTTC; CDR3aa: CASSSLRLAGSYEQYF
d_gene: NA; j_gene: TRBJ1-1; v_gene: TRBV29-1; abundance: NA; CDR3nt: TGCAGCGTTGAATACCAGGGCAGGAGCACTGAAGCTTTCTTT; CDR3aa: CSVEYQGRSTEAFF
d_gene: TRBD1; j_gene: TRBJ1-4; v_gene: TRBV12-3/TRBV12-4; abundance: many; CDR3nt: TGTGCCAGCAGTGGGGACAGGATTAATGAAAAACTGTTTTTT; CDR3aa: CASSGDRINEKLFF
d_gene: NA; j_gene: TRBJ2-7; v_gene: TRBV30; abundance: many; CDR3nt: TGTGCCTGGAGGAACCGGGGGTCTCGGGGGTACTACGAGCAGTACTTC; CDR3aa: CAWRNRGSRGYYEQYF